A selection of T cell receptor beta chains follows, all from one sample in a study of blood T cell repertoires in COVID-19. This table comes from immunoSEQ multiplex PCR, and its TCRdb copy is limited to in-frame clones, with some not included. The sample holds under 200,000 clones, roughly nine tenths seen once. Sample: peripheral blood. The receptors stem from a man aged 18 to 35 with acute or convalescent COVID-19. Both conserved end residues are part of each CDR3. D genes are given only for firm matches. Clone size, where shown, is once, few, many, or a class for clones that have expanded.

cdr3_length j_call v_call d_call clone_size cdr3_nt cdr3_aa
15 TRBJ1-1 TRBV25-1 TRBD1 . TGTGCCAGCAGTGCAGGGGGCCTCATGAACACTGAAGCTTTCTTT CASSAGGLMNTEAFF
17 TRBJ2-2 TRBV24-1 TRBD2 . TGTGCCACCAGTGATTTAACGGGGGGTGCTGGCACCGGGGAGCTGTTTTTT CATSDLTGGAGTGELFF
14 TRBJ2-5 TRBV27 . . TGTGCCAGCAGTTTAGTCCCATACCAAGAGACCCAGTACTTC CASSLVPYQETQYF
14 TRBJ2-3 TRBV10-3 TRBD1 . TGTGCCATCAGGACGACAGGGGCGGGAGATACGCAGTATTTT CAIRTTGAGDTQYF
14 TRBJ1-1 TRBV5-8 TRBD1 . TGTGCCAGCAGCTTGGGGACAGGTGGTACTGAAGCTTTCTTT CASSLGTGGTEAFF
12 TRBJ2-1 TRBV12-5 TRBD2 . TGTGCTAGTGGTTTGGCGACTAGCGAGCAGTTCTTC CASGLATSEQFF
14 TRBJ1-5 TRBV5-6 TRBD1 . TGTGCCAGCACCCGGACAGGCATCAATCAGCCCCAGCATTTT CASTRTGINQPQHF
14 TRBJ2-3 TRBV18 TRBD1 once TGTGCCAGCTCACGGGGACAGGGGACAGATACGCAGTATTTT CASSRGQGTDTQYF
17 TRBJ1-2 TRBV9 TRBD1 . TGTGCCAGCAGCGCCAGTAGTAGCTCCAGGGGGAACTATGGCTACACCTTC CASSASSSSRGNYGYTF
11 TRBJ1-2 TRBV28 TRBD1 few TGTGCCAGCGGACAGGGTTACGGCTACACCTTC CASGQGYGYTF
15 TRBJ2-5 TRBV5-1 . . TGCGCCAGCAGCCTGGCTAGGGGCCTCCAAGAGACCCAGTACTTC CASSLARGLQETQYF
19 TRBJ1-6 TRBV19 TRBD1 . TGTGCCAGTACAAGGAAGGGGACAGGGGGTCCCCTTTTTAATTCACCCCTCCACTTT CASTRKGTGGPLFNSPLHF
11 TRBJ1-2 TRBV30 . . TGTGCCTGGAGTAGAGCCTATGGCTACACCTTC CAWSRAYGYTF
14 TRBJ2-5 TRBV6-5 . . TGTGCCAGCAGCGAGGGCTGGCAGGGAGGGACCCAGTACTTC CASSEGWQGGTQYF
16 TRBJ1-5 TRBV7-9 TRBD1 . TGTGCCAGCAGCTCTGACCGGACAGGGTTTGCTCAGCCCCAGCATTTT CASSSDRTGFAQPQHF
17 TRBJ1-5 TRBV19 . . TGTGCCAGTATAGAAAAAGCAGGGGATAGGGGCAATCAGCCCCAGCATTTT CASIEKAGDRGNQPQHF
15 TRBJ1-6 TRBV7-2 . . TGTGCCAGCAGCTTGGGGGCGGGTTATAATTCACCCCTCCACTTT CASSLGAGYNSPLHF
13 TRBJ2-1 TRBV28 . few TGTGCCATTGGGACTTCACGTTACAATGAGCAGTTCTTC CAIGTSRYNEQFF
13 TRBJ1-1 TRBV2 . few TGTGCCAGCAGGGCTTATATGAACACTGAAGCTTTCTTT CASRAYMNTEAFF
15 TRBJ1-2 TRBV5-1 . . TGCGCCAGCAGCTTGGGTGTCCCTACTAACTATGGCTACACCTTC CASSLGVPTNYGYTF